This T cell receptor (beta chain) was identified during a study of blood T cell repertoires in COVID-19. Looking at the study overall: Donors in the United States, Italy and Spain gave samples during acute or convalescent COVID-19. In each case, the material was cDNA or gDNA derived from T cells, B-cell-depleted T cells, or PBMCs.

Data came from immunoSEQ multiplex PCR; TCRdb stores just in-frame clones and leaves some out. Of about 250,000 clones in the sample, around 88% are singletons; the top ten hold approximately 1.4%. J was trimmed by 11 bases and V by 4 bases; bases with no gene match: 9. Germline CDR1 SGDLS, CDR2 YYNGEE. The CDR3 extends over 14 amino acids. The V call is TRBV9, the J call TRBJ1-1; 12 positions match TRBD1. The sample consisted of peripheral blood. The TCR was taken from an elderly man with acute or convalescent COVID-19. CDR3 residues: CASSPEGQGAAAFF. The CDR3 DNA reads TGTGCCAGCAGCCCGGAGGGACAGGGGGCAGCCGCTTTCTTT.